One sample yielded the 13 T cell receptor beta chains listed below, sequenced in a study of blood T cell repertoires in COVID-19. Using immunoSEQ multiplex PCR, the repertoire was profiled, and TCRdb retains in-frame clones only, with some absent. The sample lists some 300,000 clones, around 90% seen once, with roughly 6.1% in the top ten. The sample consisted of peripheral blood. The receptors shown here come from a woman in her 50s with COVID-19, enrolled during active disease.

The CDR3, as DNA: TGTGCCAGCAGCCAAGAAAAGGGGGGACAGGGGCTCAACACTGAAGCTTTCTTT. This codes for CASSQEKGGQGLNTEAFF. This chain links TRBV4-2 with TRBJ1-1, with 10 bases lining up with TRBD1. From germline, CDR1 is LGHNA and CDR2 YNFKEQ. Losses at the gene ends were 0 bases for V and 2 bases for J; bases not matched to a gene: 9. This CDR3 comprises 18 residues.

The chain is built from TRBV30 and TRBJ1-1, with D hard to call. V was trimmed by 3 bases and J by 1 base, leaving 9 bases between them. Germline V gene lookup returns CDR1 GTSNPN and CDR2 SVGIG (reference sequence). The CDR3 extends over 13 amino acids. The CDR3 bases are TGTGCCTGGAGCAGCGGGCGGAACACTGAAGCTTTCTTT. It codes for CAWSSGRNTEAFF.

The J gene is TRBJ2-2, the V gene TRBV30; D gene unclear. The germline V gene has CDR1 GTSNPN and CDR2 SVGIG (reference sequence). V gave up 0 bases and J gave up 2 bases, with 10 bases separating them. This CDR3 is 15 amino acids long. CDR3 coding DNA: TGTGCCTGGAGTGTACTAAGACTTAACACCGGGGAGCTGTTTTTT. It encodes CAWSVLRLNTGELFF.

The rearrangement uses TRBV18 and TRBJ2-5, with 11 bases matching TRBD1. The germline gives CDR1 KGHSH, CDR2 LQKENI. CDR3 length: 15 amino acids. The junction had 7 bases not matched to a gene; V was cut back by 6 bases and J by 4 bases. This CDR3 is CASSAGQGARETQYF. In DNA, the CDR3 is TGTGCCAGCTCCGCAGGACAGGGGGCGCGAGAGACCCAGTACTTC.

The CDR3 DNA sequence: TGTGCCAGCAGCTTAGGAAGGAGCTCTGGAAACACCATATATTTT. Its protein is CASSLGRSSGNTIYF. This chain connects TRBV7-9 to TRBJ1-3; D not certain. This CDR3 is built from 15 residues. The V and J ends lost 1 base and 0 bases respectively, with 7 bases between them. The germline V gene encodes CDR1 SEHNR and CDR2 FQNEAQ (reference sequence).

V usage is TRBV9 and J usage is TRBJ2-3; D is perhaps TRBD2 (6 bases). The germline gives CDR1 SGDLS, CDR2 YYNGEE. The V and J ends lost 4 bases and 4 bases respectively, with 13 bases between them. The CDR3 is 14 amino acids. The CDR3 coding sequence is TGTGCCAGCAGCCCGGGACTCCCAGCAGATACGCAGTATTTT. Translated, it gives CASSPGLPADTQYF.

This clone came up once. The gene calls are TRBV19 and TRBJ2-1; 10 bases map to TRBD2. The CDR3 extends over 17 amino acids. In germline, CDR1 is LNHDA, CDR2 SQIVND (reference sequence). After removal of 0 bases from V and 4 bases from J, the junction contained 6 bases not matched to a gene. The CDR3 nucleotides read TGTGCCAGTAGTATAGATCTCCTAGCGGGAGTTTACAATGAGCAGTTCTTC. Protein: CASSIDLLAGVYNEQFF.

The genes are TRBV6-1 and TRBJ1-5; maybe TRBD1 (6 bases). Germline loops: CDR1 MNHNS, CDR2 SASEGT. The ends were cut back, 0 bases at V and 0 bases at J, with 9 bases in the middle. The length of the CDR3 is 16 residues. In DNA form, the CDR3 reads TGTGCCAGCAGTGAAGCGGGACACTATAGCAATCAGCCCCAGCATTTT. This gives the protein CASSEAGHYSNQPQHF.

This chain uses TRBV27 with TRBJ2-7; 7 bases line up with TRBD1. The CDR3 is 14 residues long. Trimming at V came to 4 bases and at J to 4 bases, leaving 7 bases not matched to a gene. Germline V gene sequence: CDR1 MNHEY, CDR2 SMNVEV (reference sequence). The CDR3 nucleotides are TGTGCCAGCAGTTCCAGGGGGTCTGGTTACGAGCAGTACTTC. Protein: CASSSRGSGYEQYF.

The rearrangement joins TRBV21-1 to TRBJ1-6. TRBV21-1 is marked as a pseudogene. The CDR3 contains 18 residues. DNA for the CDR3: TGTGCCAGCAGCAAAGCATGTCGGTCGAGTTTCTATAATTCACCCCTCCACTTT. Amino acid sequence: CASSKACRSSFYNSPLHF.

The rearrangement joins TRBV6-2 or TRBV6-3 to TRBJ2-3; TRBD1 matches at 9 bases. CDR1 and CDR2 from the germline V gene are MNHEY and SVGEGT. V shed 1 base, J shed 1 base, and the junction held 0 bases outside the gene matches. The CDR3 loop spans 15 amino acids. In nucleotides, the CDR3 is TGTGCCAGCAGTTACTACAGGGGGCGCACAGATACGCAGTATTTT. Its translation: CASSYYRGRTDTQYF.

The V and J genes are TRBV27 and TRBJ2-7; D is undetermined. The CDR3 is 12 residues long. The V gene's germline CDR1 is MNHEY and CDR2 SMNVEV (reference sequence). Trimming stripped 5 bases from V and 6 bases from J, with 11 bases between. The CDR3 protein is CASSASRFEQYF. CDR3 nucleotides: TGTGCCAGCAGTGCGAGCCGTTTCGAGCAGTACTTC.

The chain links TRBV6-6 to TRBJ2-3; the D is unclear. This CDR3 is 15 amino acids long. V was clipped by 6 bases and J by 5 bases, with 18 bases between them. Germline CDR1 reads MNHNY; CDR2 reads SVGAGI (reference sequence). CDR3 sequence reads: CASSRSPQYQDTQYF. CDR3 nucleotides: TGTGCCAGCAGCCGCAGTCCCCAGTATCAAGATACGCAGTATTTT.